Listed here are 6 T cell receptor beta chains from one sample, sequenced in a study of CD8 T cells in Susac syndrome. When the RNA was reverse transcribed, random hexamers were used with an input of roughly 0.45 to 1 ug. TCRdb called the immunoSEQ multiplex PCR reads again in MiXCR, with one record for every CDR3 protein. Here the sample spans fewer than 80,000 distinct CDR3 sequences, approximately 94% being singletons. Sequenced sample: CD8+ T cells from PBMCs. The receptor source for this set is a human donor with Susac syndrome.

This chain uses TRBV5-6 with TRBJ2-1; 10 bases are a match to TRBD2. V lost 4 bases, J lost 4 bases, and 5 bases stayed unmatched. The length of the CDR3 is 15 residues. The germline V gene encodes CDR1 SGHDT and CDR2 YYEEEE. CDR3 residues: CASSDTSGDYNEQFF. CDR3 DNA: TGTGCCAGCAGCGACACTAGCGGGGATTACAATGAGCAGTTCTTC.

The genes are TRBV12-3 or TRBV12-4 and TRBJ1-5; D is undetermined. The CDR3 is made up of 16 amino acids. V was pared by 6 bases and J by 0 bases, with 15 bases between. The DNA of the CDR3 is TGTGCCAGCAGCGGATACCCTCCTAATAGCAATCAGCCCCAGCATTTT. Translating it yields CASSGYPPNSNQPQHF.

CDR3 region: CAISESTGEGYTF. DNA of the CDR3: TGTGCCATCAGTGAGTCGACAGGGGAAGGCTACACCTTC. The V and J genes are TRBV10-3 and TRBJ1-2, with 8 positions matching TRBD1. V gave up 0 bases and J gave up 8 bases; unmatched junction bases: 2. The germline V gene encodes CDR1 ENHRY and CDR2 SYGVKD. The CDR3 is 13 residues long.

In this sample, this clonotype turned up a few times. The chain combines TRBV9 with TRBJ2-7; maybe TRBD1 (7 bases). Trimming took off 4 bases at V and 4 bases at J, with 18 bases between the two ends. The CDR3 has 15 amino acids. CDR1 SGDLS and CDR2 YYNGEE come from the germline V gene. The CDR3 DNA sequence: TGTGCCAGCAGCCCTTATGACAGGGCGGGGTACGAGCAGTACTTC. Translated, it gives CASSPYDRAGYEQYF.

The chain has TRBV13 and TRBJ2-1; TRBD2 aligns across 10 bases. Germline CDR1 and CDR2: PRHDT and FYEKMQ (reference sequence). The CDR3 runs to 15 residues. J was trimmed by 11 bases and V by 2 bases; bases with no gene match: 9. The CDR3 loop reads CASSLRTSGPEKQFF. The CDR3 DNA reads TGTGCCAGCAGCTTAAGGACTAGCGGCCCAGAAAAGCAGTTCTTC.

The chain joins TRBV27 to TRBJ2-3, with D uncertain. Germline CDR1 MNHEY, CDR2 SMNVEV (reference sequence). Deletions cut 7 bases from V and 0 bases from J, with 8 bases between. CDR3 length: 13 residues. CDR3 sequence (DNA): TGTGCCAGCACGTCGATTAGCACAGATACGCAGTATTTT. Translation: CASTSISTDTQYF.